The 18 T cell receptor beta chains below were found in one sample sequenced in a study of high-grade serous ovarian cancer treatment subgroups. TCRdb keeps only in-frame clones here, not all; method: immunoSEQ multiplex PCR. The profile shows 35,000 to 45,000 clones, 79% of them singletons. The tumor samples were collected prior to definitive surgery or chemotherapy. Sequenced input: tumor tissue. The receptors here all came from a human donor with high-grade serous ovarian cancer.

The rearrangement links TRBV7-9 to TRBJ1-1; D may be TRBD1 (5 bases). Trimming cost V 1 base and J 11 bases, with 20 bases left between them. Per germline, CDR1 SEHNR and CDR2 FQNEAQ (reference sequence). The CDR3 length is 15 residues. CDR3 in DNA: TGTGCCAGCAGCTTAGGTGGGATGAAGGGGCTAGGGGCTTTCTTT. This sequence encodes CASSLGGMKGLGAFF.

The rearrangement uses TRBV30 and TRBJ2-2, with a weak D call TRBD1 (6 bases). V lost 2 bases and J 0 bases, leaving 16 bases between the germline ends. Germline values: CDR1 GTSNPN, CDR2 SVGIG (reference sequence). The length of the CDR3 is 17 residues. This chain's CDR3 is CAWSRTADNTNTGELFF. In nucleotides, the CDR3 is TGTGCCTGGAGTCGGACAGCCGATAACACGAACACCGGGGAGCTGTTTTTT.

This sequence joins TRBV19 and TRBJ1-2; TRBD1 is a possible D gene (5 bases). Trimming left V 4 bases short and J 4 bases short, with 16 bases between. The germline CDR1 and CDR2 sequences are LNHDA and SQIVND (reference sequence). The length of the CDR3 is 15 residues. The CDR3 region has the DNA TGTGCCAGTAGTAGTGGGGGACGGCTTTCCTATGGCTACACCTTC. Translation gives CASSSGGRLSYGYTF.

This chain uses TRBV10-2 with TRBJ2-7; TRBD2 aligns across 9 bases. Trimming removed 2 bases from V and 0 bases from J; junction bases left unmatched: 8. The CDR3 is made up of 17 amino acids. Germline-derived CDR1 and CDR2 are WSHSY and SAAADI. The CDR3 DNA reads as TGCGCCAGCAGTGAGCCCCGGACTAGCGCTATCTCCTACGAGCAGTACTTC. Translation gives CASSEPRTSAISYEQYF.

The CDR3 loop reads CASSLAKGPTDTQYF. The CDR3 coding sequence is TGTGCCAGCAGCTTAGCGAAGGGGCCCACAGATACGCAGTATTTT. The genes are TRBV7-2 and TRBJ2-3; weak D call: TRBD1 (5 bases). Germline V gene sequence: CDR1 SGHTA, CDR2 FQGNSA. This CDR3 has 15 residues. V was trimmed by 0 bases and J by 2 bases, leaving 9 bases between them.

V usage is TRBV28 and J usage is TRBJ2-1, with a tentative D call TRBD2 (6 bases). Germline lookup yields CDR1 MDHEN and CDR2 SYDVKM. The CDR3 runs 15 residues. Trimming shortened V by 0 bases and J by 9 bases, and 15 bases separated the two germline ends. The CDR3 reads CASSLWAGGVGEQFF. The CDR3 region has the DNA TGTGCCAGCAGTTTATGGGCAGGAGGGGTGGGTGAGCAGTTCTTC.

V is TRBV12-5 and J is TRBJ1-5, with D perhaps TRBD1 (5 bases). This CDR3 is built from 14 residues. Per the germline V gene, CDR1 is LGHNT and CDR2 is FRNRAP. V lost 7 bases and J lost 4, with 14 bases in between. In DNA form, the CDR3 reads TGTGCTAGTGCCCCGGGACTGGGAAATCAGCCCCAGCATTTT. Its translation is CASAPGLGNQPQHF.

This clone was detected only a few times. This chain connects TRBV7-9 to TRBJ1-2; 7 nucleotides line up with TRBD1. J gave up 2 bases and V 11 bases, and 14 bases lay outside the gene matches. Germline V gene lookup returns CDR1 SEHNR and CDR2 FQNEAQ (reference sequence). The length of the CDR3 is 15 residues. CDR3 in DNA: TGTGCCTCCTTAAGCTTAAAGACAGGGAACTATGGCTACACCTTC. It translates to CASLSLKTGNYGYTF.

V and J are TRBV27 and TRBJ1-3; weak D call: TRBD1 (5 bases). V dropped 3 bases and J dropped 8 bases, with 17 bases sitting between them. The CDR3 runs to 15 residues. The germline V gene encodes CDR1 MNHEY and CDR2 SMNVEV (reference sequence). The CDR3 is CASSFNGFQGDTIYF. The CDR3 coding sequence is TGTGCCAGCAGTTTTAACGGCTTTCAAGGGGACACCATATATTTT.

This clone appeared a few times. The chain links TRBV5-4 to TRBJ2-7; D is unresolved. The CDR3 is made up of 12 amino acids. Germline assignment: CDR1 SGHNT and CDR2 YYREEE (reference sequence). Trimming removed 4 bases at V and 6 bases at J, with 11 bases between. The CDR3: CASSAVTSEQYF. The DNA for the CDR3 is TGTGCCAGCAGCGCAGTCACCTCCGAGCAGTACTTC.

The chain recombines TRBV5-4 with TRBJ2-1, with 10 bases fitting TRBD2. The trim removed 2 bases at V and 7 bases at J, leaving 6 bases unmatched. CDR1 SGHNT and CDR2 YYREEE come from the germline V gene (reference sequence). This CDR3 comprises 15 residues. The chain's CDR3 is CASSFGAGGKNEQFF. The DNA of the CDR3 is TGTGCCAGCAGCTTCGGAGCGGGAGGGAAGAATGAGCAGTTCTTC. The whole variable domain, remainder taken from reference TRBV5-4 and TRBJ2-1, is ETGVTQSPTHLIKTRGQQVTLRCSSQSGHNTVSWYQQALGQGPQFIFQYYREEENGRGNFPPRFSGLQFPNYSSELNVNALELDDSALYLCASSFGAGGKNEQFFGPGTRLTVL.

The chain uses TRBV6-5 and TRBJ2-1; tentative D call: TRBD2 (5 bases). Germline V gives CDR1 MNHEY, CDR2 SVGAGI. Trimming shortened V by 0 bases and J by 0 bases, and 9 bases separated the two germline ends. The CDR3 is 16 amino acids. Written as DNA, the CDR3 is TGTGCCAGCAGTTACTCGACTAAGAGCTCCTACAATGAGCAGTTCTTC. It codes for CASSYSTKSSYNEQFF.

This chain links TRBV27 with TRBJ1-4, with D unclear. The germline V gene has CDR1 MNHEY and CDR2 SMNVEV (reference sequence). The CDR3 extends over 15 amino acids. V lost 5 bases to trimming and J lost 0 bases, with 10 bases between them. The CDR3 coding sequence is TGTGCCAGCAGTGCCTCGACCGCAACTAATGAAAAACTGTTTTTT. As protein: CASSASTATNEKLFF.

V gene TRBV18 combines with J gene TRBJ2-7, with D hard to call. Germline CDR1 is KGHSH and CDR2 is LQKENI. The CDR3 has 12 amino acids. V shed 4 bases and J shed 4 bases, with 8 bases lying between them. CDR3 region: CASSQLFYEQYF. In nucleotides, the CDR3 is TGTGCCAGCTCACAACTATTTTACGAGCAGTACTTC.

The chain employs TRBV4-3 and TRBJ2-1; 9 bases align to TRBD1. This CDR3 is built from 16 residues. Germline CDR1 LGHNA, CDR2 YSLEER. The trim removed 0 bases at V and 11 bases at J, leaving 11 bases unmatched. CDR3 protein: CASSQESGTGSRKQFF. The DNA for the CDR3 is TGCGCCAGCAGCCAAGAATCCGGGACAGGGAGTAGGAAGCAGTTCTTC.

This CDR3 reads CASSPQRNEQYF. The CDR3 bases are TGTGCCAGCAGCCCGCAACGAAACGAGCAGTACTTC. The rearrangement joins TRBV7-9 to TRBJ2-7; D gene unclear. Germline CDR1 SEHNR, CDR2 FQNEAQ (reference sequence). Trimming took off 5 bases at V and 5 bases at J, with 10 bases between the two ends. The CDR3 has 12 amino acids.

CDR3 sequence reads: CASRSEPNYGYTF. CDR3 nucleotide sequence: TGCGCCAGCAGATCAGAACCTAACTATGGCTACACCTTC. The genes are TRBV5-1 and TRBJ1-2; no firm D call. Germline CDR1 and CDR2: SGHRS and YFSETQ. Trimming took 5 bases from V and 0 from J, leaving 8 bases between them. The CDR3 spans 13 residues. The full variable domain, completed using reference TRBV5-1 and TRBJ1-2, is KAGVTQTPRYLIKTRGQQVTLSCSPISGHRSVSWYQQTPGQGLQFLFEYFSETQRNKGNFPGRFSGRQFSNSRSEMNVSTLELGDSALYLCASRSEPNYGYTFGSGTRLTVV.

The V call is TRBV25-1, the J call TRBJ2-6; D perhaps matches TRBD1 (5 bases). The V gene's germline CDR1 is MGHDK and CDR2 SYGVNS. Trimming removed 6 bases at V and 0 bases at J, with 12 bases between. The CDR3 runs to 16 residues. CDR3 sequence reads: CASSAAGPSGANVLTF. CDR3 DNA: TGTGCCAGCAGCGCAGCAGGGCCCTCTGGGGCCAACGTCCTGACTTTC.